Listed below are T cell receptor beta chains from one sample, sequenced in a study of blood T cells in healthy people across ages. Using its own MiXCR run on the 5' RACE reads, TCRdb lists one record per CDR3 protein. The repertoire has approximately 1.5 million distinct CDR3 sequences, 30% to 35% of them found once; the top ten carry 10% to 12%. Sequencing was carried out using blood. These receptors all come from a woman aged 25 to 39 in good health. Each CDR3 is given with its conserved first and last residue. A D gene is named only where the DNA matches it firmly. Clone sizes are given selectively: once, few, many, or a class where the clone is expanded.

j_gene	abundance	d_gene	v_gene	CDR3aa	CDR3nt
TRBJ2-1	-	-	TRBV14	CASSQGVPAASYNEQFF	TGTGCCAGCAGCCAAGGCGTTCCAGCGGCCTCCTACAATGAGCAGTTCTTC
TRBJ2-5	many	-	TRBV25-1	CASSDYQETQYF	TGTGCCAGCAGTGATTACCAAGAGACCCAGTACTTC
TRBJ2-5	-	-	TRBV25-1	CVSSINRETQYF	TGTGTCAGCAGTATCAACCGGGAGACCCAGTACTTC
TRBJ2-1	-	TRBD2	TRBV12-3/TRBV12-4	CASSLGRGSSNEQFF	TGTGCCAGCAGTTTGGGTCGCGGGAGCTCTAATGAGCAGTTCTTC
TRBJ1-1	-	-	TRBV30	CASIPGGTEAFF	TGTGCCTCCATCCCGGGGGGCACTGAAGCTTTCTTT
TRBJ2-5	-	-	TRBV7-9	CASSLEFRGETQYF	TGTGCCAGCAGCTTAGAATTCAGGGGAGAGACCCAGTACTTC
TRBJ2-1	many	TRBD2	TRBV14	CASSQDPAGGIGEQFF	TGTGCCAGCAGCCAAGATCCGGCGGGAGGAATAGGTGAGCAGTTCTTC
TRBJ2-2	-	TRBD1	TRBV6-1	CASSPGTGTTGELFF	TGTGCCAGCAGCCCCGGGACAGGGACCACCGGGGAGCTGTTTTTT
TRBJ1-1	few	-	TRBV10-3	CAIVGQGFTEAFF	TGTGCCATCGTAGGCCAAGGCTTCACTGAAGCTTTCTTT
TRBJ2-6	-	-	TRBV5-1	CASSKEPTGANVLTF	TGCGCCAGCAGTAAAGAACCCACTGGGGCCAACGTCCTGACTTTC
TRBJ1-2	few	-	TRBV16	CASSQEAGQGGYTF	TGTGCCAGCAGCCAAGAGGCAGGCCAAGGGGGCTACACCTTC
TRBJ1-2	-	-	TRBV30	CAWSPPGGYTF	TGTGCCTGGAGTCCCCCGGGTGGCTACACCTTC
TRBJ1-6	few	-	TRBV12-3/TRBV12-4	CASSSKPGGANSPLHF	TGTGCCAGCAGTTCCAAGCCGGGCGGCGCGAATTCACCCCTCCACTTT
TRBJ1-2	many	-	TRBV29-1	CSGTNRNYGYTF	TGCAGCGGGACAAACAGGAACTATGGCTACACCTTC
TRBJ2-5	-	-	TRBV7-3	CTSSGEPGETQYF	TGTACCAGCAGCGGAGAGCCTGGAGAGACCCAGTACTTC
TRBJ1-1	few	-	TRBV4-1	CASSQEGRENTEAFF	TGTGCCAGCAGCCAAGAAGGCAGGGAGAACACTGAAGCTTTCTTT
TRBJ1-1	-	-	TRBV4-1	CASSQVRGLTEAFF	TGCGCCAGCAGCCAAGTTCGGGGACTTACTGAAGCTTTCTTT
TRBJ2-3	-	-	TRBV5-1	CASSFGFLHGDTQYF	TGCGCCAGCAGTTTTGGTTTCCTCCATGGAGATACGCAGTATTTT
TRBJ2-1	many	-	TRBV12-3/TRBV12-4	CASSSLVFRGIYNEQFF	TGTGCCAGCAGTTCCCTGGTTTTTAGGGGGATCTACAATGAGCAGTTCTTC